A selection of T cell receptor beta chains follows, all from one sample in a study of tissue T cells after allogeneic stem cell transplantation. Assay: immunoSEQ multiplex PCR; the TCRdb copy retains only in-frame clones and omits some. The sample includes around 220 clones, around 70% of them seen just once. The sequences come from rectal tissue, collected at autopsy. Receptors were obtained from a female patient between 35 and 69 years old with steroid-refractory graft-versus-host disease after an allogeneic stem cell transplant. Part of the T cells may come from the graft donor. Each CDR3 is given with its conserved first and last residue. D genes are given only for firm matches. Clone sizes are given selectively: once, few, many, or a class where the clone is expanded.

abundance	d_gene	v_gene	j_gene	CDR3aa	CDR3nt
once	NA	TRBV5-1	TRBJ2-5	CASSLASAETQYF	TGCGCCAGCAGCTTGGCCAGCGCAGAGACCCAGTACTTC
NA	TRBD1	TRBV10-3	TRBJ1-5	CAISETLAGQGDQPQHF	TGTGCCATCAGTGAGACGCTTGCGGGACAGGGCGATCAGCCCCAGCATTTT
NA	NA	TRBV6-6	TRBJ1-4	CASSYSTVYNEKLFF	TGTGCCAGCAGTTACTCGACAGTTTATAATGAAAAACTGTTTTTT
few	TRBD2	TRBV18	TRBJ2-3	CASSPKAGVIDTQYF	TGTGCCAGCTCACCTAAAGCGGGAGTCATAGATACGCAGTATTTT
NA	NA	TRBV2	TRBJ2-7	CATKGPESGTYEQYF	TGTGCCACCAAAGGTCCAGAGAGTGGAACCTACGAGCAGTACTTC
few	TRBD2	TRBV19	TRBJ2-1	CASSISGGEQFF	TGTGCCAGTAGTATAAGCGGGGGTGAGCAGTTCTTC
NA	NA	TRBV7-8	TRBJ2-1	CASSLGSPIVNEQFF	TGTGCCAGCAGCTTAGGTTCACCTATAGTCAATGAGCAGTTCTTC
hyperexpanded	TRBD1	TRBV2	TRBJ1-5	CASTEADRPDQPQHF	TGTGCCAGCACCGAGGCGGACAGGCCAGATCAGCCCCAGCATTTT
NA	NA	TRBV7-9	TRBJ2-7	CASSFSDRAASGPDEQYF	TGTGCCAGCAGCTTTTCGGACAGGGCGGCTAGCGGGCCGGACGAGCAGTACTTC
NA	NA	TRBV7-8	TRBJ1-1	CASRKGRSEAFF	TGTGCCAGCAGGAAAGGCAGATCAGAAGCTTTCTTT
NA	NA	TRBV11-1	TRBJ2-2	CASSLSTSQTGELFF	TGTGCCAGCAGCTTATCTACTAGCCAGACCGGGGAGCTGTTTTTT
once	NA	TRBV5-6	TRBJ2-1	CASSLSGSYNEQFF	TGTGCCAGCAGCTTATCGGGGTCCTACAATGAGCAGTTCTTC
few	NA	TRBV28	TRBJ2-7	CASSPPGGGPGEQYF	TGTGCCAGCAGTCCACCCGGAGGGGGGCCGGGGGAGCAGTACTTC
NA	NA	TRBV9	TRBJ2-2	CASSVGTGELFF	TGTGCCAGCAGCGTCGGCACCGGGGAGCTGTTTTTT
NA	TRBD1	TRBV2	TRBJ2-7	CASSDDRAWSYEQYF	TGTGCCAGCAGTGATGACAGGGCGTGGTCCTACGAGCAGTACTTC
NA	NA	TRBV2	TRBJ1-2	CASRPTVNLFPYGYTF	TGTGCCAGCAGACCCACAGTTAATCTGTTTCCCTATGGCTACACCTTC
NA	NA	TRBV19	TRBJ1-2	CASSKDGFRGYTF	TGTGCCAGTAGTAAGGACGGGTTCCGTGGCTACACCTTC
NA	NA	TRBV9	TRBJ1-5	CASGLGNQPQHF	TGTGCCAGCGGGTTAGGAAATCAGCCCCAGCATTTT
NA	NA	TRBV7-9	TRBJ2-7	CASSPIWQENYEQYF	TGTGCCAGCAGCCCAATATGGCAGGAGAACTACGAGCAGTACTTC
NA	NA	TRBV6-2/TRBV6-3	TRBJ2-5	CASSYSTSGSRRTQYF	TGTGCCAGCAGTTACTCGACTTCCGGGTCCCGGCGGACCCAGTACTTC
NA	NA	TRBV7-9	TRBJ2-1	CASSRGGYNEQFF	TGTGCCAGCAGCCGGGGAGGCTACAATGAGCAGTTCTTC
NA	NA	TRBV19	TRBJ1-1	CASSMRPQGEAFF	TGTGCCAGTAGTATGCGACCACAGGGTGAAGCTTTCTTT
hyperexpanded	TRBD1	TRBV6-4	TRBJ1-5	CASSRTPRQGINQPQHF	TGTGCCAGCAGTCGAACCCCGCGACAGGGCATTAATCAGCCCCAGCATTTT
NA	NA	TRBV19	TRBJ2-1	CASSQIWRTDSKPNEQFF	TGTGCCAGTAGTCAGATATGGAGGACGGACTCGAAGCCAAATGAGCAGTTCTTC
NA	TRBD1	TRBV27	TRBJ1-1	CASSLRGHNEAFF	TGTGCCAGCAGTTTAAGGGGGCACAATGAAGCTTTCTTT
NA	TRBD1	TRBV19	TRBJ2-2	CASSTRWRQGGTGELFF	TGTGCCAGTAGTACGCGGTGGAGACAGGGTGGTACCGGGGAGCTGTTTTTT
NA	NA	TRBV7-9	TRBJ1-4	CASSLRNREALFF	TGTGCCAGCAGCTTAAGGAACAGGGAAGCACTGTTTTTT
NA	NA	TRBV11-2	TRBJ2-7	CASSPIPGRAYEQYF	TGTGCCAGCAGTCCCATCCCGGGCAGAGCCTACGAGCAGTACTTC
NA	TRBD2	TRBV18	TRBJ2-3	CASSPVLAGASDTQYF	TGTGCCAGCTCACCAGTGCTAGCGGGAGCTTCAGATACGCAGTATTTT
NA	NA	TRBV3-1/TRBV3-2	TRBJ1-6	CASSNEAPIHTSNSPLHF	TGTGCCAGCAGCAATGAGGCTCCCATTCATACATCAAATTCACCCCTCCACTTT